This T cell receptor beta chain was found in a study of cytomegalovirus exposure and HLA in healthy donors. The protocol was immunoSEQ multiplex PCR, while the TCRdb copy is restricted to in-frame clones and leaves out a portion. The table lists some 130,000 clones, about 91% of them singletons, with 1% to 1.5% in the top ten. This clone was counted once. The CDR3 consists of 17 residues. The sequence was obtained from a woman aged 18 to 35 in good health and CMV-seronegative. What was sequenced was PBMCs. The J gene is TRBJ1-2, the V gene TRBV1; the D call of TRBD1 is as the table states it, not checked on the DNA. TRBV1 corresponds to a pseudogene. In DNA form, the CDR3 reads TGCACCAGCAGCCCCCTTGGACACGCTCCTATGAACTATGGCTACACCTTC. It encodes CTSSPLGHAPMNYGYTF.